This note documents a single T cell receptor beta chain sequence. These data are taken from a study of T cells and Merkel cell carcinoma outcomes. The germline V gene encodes CDR1 SGHAT and CDR2 FQNNGV. The CDR3 loop spans 11 amino acids. Trimming stripped 9 bases from V and 7 bases from J, with 13 bases between. Assay used: immunoSEQ multiplex PCR; TCRdb lists only in-frame clones, some missing. The sample lists more than 6,000 clones, around 90% occurring once. The sequenced sample consisted of tumor tissue from Merkel cell carcinoma. This chain connects TRBV11-2 to TRBJ2-7; no clear D gene. The receptor's source is a human donor with Merkel cell carcinoma. This chain's CDR3 is CASSREEEQYF. The CDR3 DNA reads as TGTGCCAGTAGCCGTGAGGAAGAGCAGTACTTC.